These 5 T cell receptor beta chains share one sample of origin, sequenced in a study of blood T cell repertoires in COVID-19. Repertoires were generated with immunoSEQ multiplex PCR, while TCRdb's copy carries only in-frame clones and drops some. The sample yields around 300,000 clones, 75% to 90% seen once. Sequencing was done on a sample of peripheral blood. The receptors here all came from a woman aged 25 to 45 with active or convalescent COVID-19.

The V gene is TRBV15, the J gene TRBJ2-7, with 7 bases fitting TRBD1. The CDR3 length is 13 residues. Germline CDR1 LNHNV, CDR2 YYDKDF (reference sequence). With V trimmed by 2 bases and J by 2 bases, 0 bases remained unmatched. As DNA, the CDR3 is TGTGCCACCAGCAGACAGGGGGCCTACGAGCAGTACTTC. It encodes CATSRQGAYEQYF.

The V call is TRBV7-6, the J call TRBJ1-4; D call uncertain. Looked up from germline, CDR1 is SGHVS and CDR2 is FNYEAQ. CDR3 length: 17 amino acids. V was pared by 5 bases and J by 0 bases, with 16 bases between. Here the CDR3 reads CASSLGVRTATNEKLFF. CDR3 coding DNA: TGTGCCAGCAGCCTCGGGGTGAGAACTGCAACTAATGAAAAACTGTTTTTT.

The genes are TRBV28 and TRBJ1-5; D unclear. The CDR3 has 14 residues. The V end was cut by 8 bases, the J end by 4 bases, with 15 bases between. Germline V gene sequence: CDR1 MDHEN, CDR2 SYDVKM. CDR3 nucleotides: TGTGCCAGCTCCGGCGCGGGAGAAAATCAGCCCCAGCATTTT. Residues: CASSGAGENQPQHF.

The V gene is TRBV30, the J gene TRBJ2-7, with D perhaps matching TRBD1 (5 bases). The germline V and J ends were trimmed by 4 bases and 5 bases, with 15 bases remaining between them. This CDR3 region has 13 residues. CDR1 is GTSNPN and CDR2 is SVGIG in the germline V gene (reference sequence). The DNA for the CDR3 is TGTGCCTGGAAAGGGGTTGTCTTGGACGAGCAGTACTTC. Its protein product is CAWKGVVLDEQYF.

This clone was seen just once. The V and J genes are TRBV5-6 and TRBJ2-7; 9 positions match TRBD1. Unmatched junction bases numbered 13, after V lost 4 bases and J lost 5 bases. Germline V gene data show CDR1 as SGHDT and CDR2 as YYEEEE. The CDR3 has 16 amino acids. The CDR3 DNA reads TGTGCCAGCAGCATACCTCCGGGACAGGGAAACCACGAGCAGTACTTC. Translating gives CASSIPPGQGNHEQYF.